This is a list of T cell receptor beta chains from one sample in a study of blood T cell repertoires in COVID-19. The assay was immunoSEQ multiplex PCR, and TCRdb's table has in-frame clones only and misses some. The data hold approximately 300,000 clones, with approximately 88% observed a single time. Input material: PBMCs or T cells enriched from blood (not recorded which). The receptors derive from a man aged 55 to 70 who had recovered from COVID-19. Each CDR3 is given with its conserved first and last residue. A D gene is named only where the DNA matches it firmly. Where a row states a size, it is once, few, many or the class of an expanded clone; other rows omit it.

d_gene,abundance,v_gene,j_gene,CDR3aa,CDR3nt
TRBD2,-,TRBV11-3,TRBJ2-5,CASSVTSGLQETQYF,TGTGCCAGCAGCGTCACTAGCGGGCTCCAAGAGACCCAGTACTTC
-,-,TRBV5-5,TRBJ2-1,CASSLGQMSYNEQFF,TGTGCCAGCAGCTTGGGTCAAATGTCCTACAATGAGCAGTTCTTC
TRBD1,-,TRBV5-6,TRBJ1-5,CASSPWDRPNQPQHF,TGTGCCAGCAGCCCCTGGGACAGGCCGAATCAGCCCCAGCATTTT
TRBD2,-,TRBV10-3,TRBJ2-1,CAITGLAGGTNEQFF,TGTGCCATCACTGGACTAGCGGGAGGAACGAATGAGCAGTTCTTC
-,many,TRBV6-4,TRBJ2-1,CASRPGGSYNEQFF,TGTGCCAGTAGACCCGGAGGGTCCTACAATGAGCAGTTCTTC
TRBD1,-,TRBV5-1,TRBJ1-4,CASSRTQGASEKLFF,TGCGCCAGCAGCCGAACACAGGGGGCGAGTGAAAAACTGTTTTTT
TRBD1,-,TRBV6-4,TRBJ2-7,CASSDSPRGIYEQYF,TGTGCCAGCAGTGACTCGCCCAGGGGGATCTACGAGCAGTACTTC
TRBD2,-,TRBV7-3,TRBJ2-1,CASSTSGRVYNEQFF,TGTGCCAGCAGCACTAGCGGGAGGGTCTACAATGAGCAGTTCTTC
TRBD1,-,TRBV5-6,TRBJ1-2,CASSPLKRGPLLYGYTF,TGTGCCAGCAGCCCCCTTAAAAGGGGGCCCTTACTCTATGGCTACACCTTC
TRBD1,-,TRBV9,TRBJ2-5,CASSEQGSQETQYF,TGTGCCAGCAGCGAACAGGGGAGTCAAGAGACCCAGTACTTC
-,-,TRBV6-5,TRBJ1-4,CASSYLTSTNEKLFF,TGTGCCAGCAGTTACCTGACTTCAACTAATGAAAAACTGTTTTTT
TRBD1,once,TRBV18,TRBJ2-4,CASSIQGDTKNIQYF,TGTGCCAGCTCAATACAGGGGGATACCAAAAACATTCAGTACTTC
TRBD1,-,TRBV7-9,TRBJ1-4,CASNVGGGVEKLFF,TGTGCCAGCAACGTAGGAGGGGGCGTGGAAAAACTGTTTTTT
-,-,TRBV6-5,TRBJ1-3,CASRGLDSSGNTIYF,TGTGCCAGCAGGGGCCTCGACAGCTCTGGAAACACCATATATTTT
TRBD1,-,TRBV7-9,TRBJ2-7,CASKAGGGYEQYF,TGTGCCAGCAAAGCAGGGGGCGGATACGAGCAGTACTTC
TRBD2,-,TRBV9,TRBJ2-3,CASSVAGGVDTQYF,TGTGCCAGCAGCGTAGCGGGAGGTGTAGATACGCAGTATTTT
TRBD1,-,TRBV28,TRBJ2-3,CASTLSPGTGGADTQYF,TGTGCCAGCACCCTCTCCCCCGGGACAGGGGGCGCGGATACGCAGTATTTT
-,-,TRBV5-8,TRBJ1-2,CASSRREGHYGYTF,TGTGCCAGCAGCCGTCGGGAGGGGCACTATGGCTACACCTTC
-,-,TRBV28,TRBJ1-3,CASSSGGAGGNTIYF,TGTGCCAGCAGTTCGGGGGGCGCTGGGGGAAACACCATATATTTT
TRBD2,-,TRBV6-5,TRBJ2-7,CASTSSGSYSYEQYF,TGTGCCAGCACGTCTAGCGGGTCTTACTCCTACGAGCAGTACTTC
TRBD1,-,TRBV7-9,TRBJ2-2,CASSFAQGVLTNTGELFF,TGTGCCAGCAGCTTTGCGCAGGGGGTCCTTACGAACACCGGGGAGCTGTTTTTT
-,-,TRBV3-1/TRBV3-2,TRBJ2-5,CASSRGQKRETQYF,TGTGCCAGCAGCCGAGGACAGAAACGGGAGACCCAGTACTTC
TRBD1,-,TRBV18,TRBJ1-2,CASSPDRNYGYTF,TGTGCCAGCTCACCGGACAGGAACTATGGCTACACCTTC
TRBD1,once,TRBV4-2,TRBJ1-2,CASSQAQGAGYGYTF,TGTGCCAGCAGCCAAGCACAGGGGGCAGGGTATGGCTACACCTTC
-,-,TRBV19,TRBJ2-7,CASSIAGHLEQYF,TGTGCCAGTAGTATAGCTGGACACCTCGAGCAGTACTTC
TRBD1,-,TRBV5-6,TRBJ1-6,CASSLNRGQSPLHF,TGTGCCAGCAGCTTGAACAGGGGGCAGTCACCCCTCCACTTT
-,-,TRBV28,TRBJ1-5,CAIQGTSNQPQHF,TGTGCCATCCAGGGTACAAGCAATCAGCCCCAGCATTTT
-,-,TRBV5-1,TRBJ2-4,CASSSSGAKNIQYF,TGCGCCAGCAGCTCCTCAGGTGCCAAAAACATTCAGTACTTC
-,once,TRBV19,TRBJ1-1,CASMYKSVTEAFF,TGTGCCAGTATGTATAAGAGCGTCACTGAAGCTTTCTTT
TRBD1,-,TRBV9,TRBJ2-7,CASSFGPGQGNEQYF,TGTGCCAGCAGTTTCGGACCGGGACAGGGGAACGAGCAGTACTTC
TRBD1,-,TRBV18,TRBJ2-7,CASSRQGSNGYEQYF,TGTGCCAGCTCAAGACAGGGGTCTAACGGTTACGAGCAGTACTTC
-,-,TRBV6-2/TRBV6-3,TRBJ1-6,CASSPQAGRGNSPLHF,TGTGCCAGCAGCCCTCAGGCGGGACGGGGTAATTCACCCCTCCACTTT
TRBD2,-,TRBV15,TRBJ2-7,CATSRARTSGLYEQYF,TGTGCCACCAGCAGAGCCCGGACTAGCGGACTCTACGAGCAGTACTTC
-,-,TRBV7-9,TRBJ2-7,CASSHLGSGGKPYEQYF,TGTGCCAGCAGCCACTTGGGGTCCGGGGGAAAGCCCTACGAGCAGTACTTC
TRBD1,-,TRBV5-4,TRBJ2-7,CASSLADRGYEQYF,TGTGCCAGCAGCTTGGCGGACAGGGGTTACGAGCAGTACTTC
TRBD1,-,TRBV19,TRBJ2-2,CASSIVGTGDTGELFF,TGTGCCAGTAGTATAGTCGGGACAGGGGACACCGGGGAGCTGTTTTTT
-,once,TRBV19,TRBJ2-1,CASSRDNYNEQFF,TGTGCCAGTAGTAGGGACAACTACAATGAGCAGTTCTTC
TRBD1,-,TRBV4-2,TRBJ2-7,CASSQDWSRGLYEQYF,TGTGCCAGCAGCCAAGATTGGAGCAGGGGGCTCTACGAGCAGTACTTC
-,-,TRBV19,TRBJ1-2,CASSMPGYGYTF,TGTGCCAGTAGTATGCCAGGCTATGGCTACACCTTC
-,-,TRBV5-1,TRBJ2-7,CASSVQESSYEQYF,TGCGCCAGCAGCGTACAGGAGAGCTCCTACGAGCAGTACTTC
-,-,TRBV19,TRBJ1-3,CASSMTRGIGNTIYF,TGTGCCAGTAGTATGACAAGGGGCATCGGAAACACCATATATTTT
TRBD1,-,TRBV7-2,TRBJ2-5,CASSLELARGQQTQYF,TGTGCCAGCAGCTTAGAATTGGCCAGGGGGCAACAGACCCAGTACTTC
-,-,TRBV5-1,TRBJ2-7,CASTKQGAYEQYF,TGCGCCAGCACCAAACAGGGCGCCTACGAGCAGTACTTC